The entry below gives a single T cell receptor beta chain sequence along with its context. The sample belongs to a study of blood T cell repertoires in COVID-19. Whole-study context: T cells, B-cell-depleted T cells, or PBMCs supplied cDNA or gDNA.

CDR1 and CDR2 (germline): SQVTM, ANQGSEA. CDR3 length: 12 amino acids. V trimming: 5 bases; J trimming: 4 bases; junction bases outside the gene matches: 2. Libraries were prepared by immunoSEQ multiplex PCR; TCRdb keeps only in-frame clonotypes and omits some of them. Here the sample spans roughly 700,000 clones, approximately 90% being singletons. Input material: peripheral blood. The receptor was derived from a woman aged 18-29 years with acute or convalescent COVID-19. The rearrangement uses TRBV29-1 and TRBJ2-7; 10 positions agree with TRBD1. CDR3 sequence: CSVQGQGYEQYF. The CDR3, as DNA: TGCAGCGTTCAGGGACAGGGGTACGAGCAGTACTTC.